The T cell receptor (beta chain) under discussion was sequenced for a study of blood T cell repertoires in COVID-19. For the study at large: In each case, the material was cDNA or gDNA derived from T cells, B-cell-depleted T cells, or PBMCs.

Allocation to cohorts depended on clinical history reported by the participants. TCRdb's table, derived via immunoSEQ multiplex PCR, lists solely in-frame clones and lacks some. The sample lists roughly 330,000 clones; about 89% were seen once. The TCR originated in a woman aged 25 to 45 who had recovered from COVID-19. Sequencing was carried out using PBMCs or T cells enriched from blood (not recorded which).

CDR3 sequence: CASSGTGFEKLFF. The CDR3 DNA reads TGTGCCAGCAGTGGGACAGGGTTTGAAAAACTGTTTTTT. The chain couples TRBV2 to TRBJ1-4; 8 nucleotides match TRBD1. V trimming: 4 bases; J trimming: 7 bases; junction bases outside the gene matches: 2. From germline, CDR1 is SNHLY and CDR2 FYNNEI. This CDR3 spans 13 amino acids. Based on the CDR3 plus reference TRBV2 and TRBJ1-4, the full variable domain is EPEVTQTPSHQVTQMGQEVILRCVPISNHLYFYWYRQILGQKVEFLVSFYNNEISEKSEIFDDQFSVERPDGSNFTLKIRSTKLEDSAMYFCASSGTGFEKLFFGSGTQLSVL.